This section outlines one TCR beta chain sequence together with its context. The antigen is undetermined. This sample includes further DNA sequences coding for the same CDR3. This table comes from immunoSEQ multiplex PCR, and its TCRdb copy is limited to in-frame clones, with some not included. The repertoire holds 60,000 to 90,000 clones, with about 83% as singletons. The data stem from a study of OX40 agonist ivuxolimab in advanced cancers. Study summary: Patients received intravenous ivuxolimab every 2 weeks at 0.01 to 10 mg/kg.

The CDR3 covers 13 residues. Trimming removed 2 bases at V and 4 bases at J, with 8 bases between. Germline CDR1 and CDR2: KGHSH and LQKENI. Study outcomes and limitations: Expanded clones belonging to CD8+ T cells outnumbered, on average, those of CD4+.

The TCR originated in an adult with an advanced solid tumor such as melanoma, head and neck, liver or kidney cancer. The rearrangement uses TRBV18 and TRBJ1-1, with a possible D match to TRBD1 (5 bases). The sequences come from CD4+ or CD8+ T cells sorted from blood, collected in a trial of the OX40 agonist ivuxolimab. CDR3 coding DNA: TGTGCCAGCTCACCAGGGGGTTTCACTGAAGCTTTCTTT. This gives the protein CASSPGGFTEAFF.